Shown below are 8 T cell receptor beta chains from a single sample sequenced in a study of identical twins. TCRdb processed the 5' RACE reads anew with MiXCR; each CDR3 protein has one entry. The sample includes 500,000 or so distinct CDR3 sequences, over 11% of them seen just once. The sample also formed part of further work on yellow fever vaccine responses in identical twins.

The sequencing sample was made of CD4+ T cells sorted from blood. These receptor sequences come from a woman under 30 in good health.

The chain uses TRBV20-1 and TRBJ2-3, with D perhaps matching TRBD2 (6 bases). Germline V lookup: CDR1 DFQATT, CDR2 SNEGSKA (reference sequence). With 5 bases removed from V and 1 base from J, the gap between germline ends came to 13 bases. This CDR3 contains 14 residues. As DNA, the CDR3 is TGCAGTGCTCATAGCGGAGGCGGCACAGATACGCAGTATTTT. It specifies CSAHSGGGTDTQYF.

This clonotype has only a few counts. The chain combines TRBV3-1 with TRBJ2-7; no clear D. Trimming left V 1 base short and J 5 bases short, with 6 bases between. CDR1 is LGHDT and CDR2 is YNNKEL in the germline V gene (reference sequence). The CDR3 loop spans 12 amino acids. CDR3 bases: TGTGCCAGCAGCCAAGGACCACACGAGCAGTACTTC. The encoded protein is CASSQGPHEQYF.

This clonotype was seen a few times. V gene TRBV10-3 combines with J gene TRBJ2-2; 7 nucleotides match TRBD1. After removal of 11 bases from V and 4 bases from J, the junction contained 7 bases not matched to a gene. The CDR3 has 13 residues. Germline-derived CDR1 and CDR2 are ENHRY and SYGVKD. CDR3 DNA sequence: TGTGCCTTCCGACAGGGTGGCACCGGGGAGCTGTTTTTT. Translation gives CAFRQGGTGELFF.

This clonotype came up a few times. The chain employs TRBV12-3 or TRBV12-4 and TRBJ2-5; D unresolved. This CDR3 is built from 15 residues. V was clipped by 1 base and J by 2 bases, with 11 bases between them. CDR3 residues: CASSLVRQAQETQYF. The CDR3 nucleotides are TGTGCCAGCAGTTTAGTGCGGCAGGCTCAAGAGACCCAGTACTTC.

At least ten counts were recorded for this clonotype. The J gene is TRBJ2-3, the V gene TRBV7-2, with D hard to call. The length of the CDR3 is 11 residues. V was cut by 5 bases and J by 13 bases, with 13 bases left in between. Germline V gene data show CDR1 as SGHTA and CDR2 as FQGNSA. CDR3 nucleotides: TGTGCCAGCAGCACGAGCCTACGAGAGTATTTT. Translation gives CASSTSLREYF.

This chain links TRBV5-1 with TRBJ2-4; 10 bases are shared with TRBD1. Germline CDR1 reads SGHRS; CDR2 reads YFSETQ. With 0 bases clipped from V and 0 bases from J, the junction kept 15 bases outside the gene matches. The CDR3 extends over 21 amino acids. In DNA, the CDR3 is TGCGCCAGCAGCTTGGGGGGGACAGGGGCTGCGGGAGTTGGAGCCAAAAACATTCAGTACTTC. Amino acid sequence: CASSLGGTGAAGVGAKNIQYF.

This chain uses TRBV27 with TRBJ2-2; D possibly matches TRBD1 or TRBD2 (5 bases each). The CDR3 length is 18 residues. V dropped 6 bases and J dropped 1 base, with 21 bases sitting between them. Germline CDR1 is MNHEY and CDR2 is SMNVEV (reference sequence). The CDR3 protein is CASRTPRGRDMNTGELFF. The CDR3 DNA reads as TGTGCCAGCAGAACCCCGAGGGGTAGGGATATGAACACCGGGGAGCTGTTTTTT.

This clonotype has more than one count but fewer than ten. The V and J genes are TRBV18 and TRBJ2-5; the D is unclear. V was clipped by 2 bases and J by 3 bases, with 7 bases between them. Germline V gene lookup returns CDR1 KGHSH and CDR2 LQKENI. This CDR3 has 13 residues. CDR3 sequence: CASSPRQEETQYF. CDR3 nucleotide sequence: TGTGCCAGCTCACCAAGGCAGGAAGAGACCCAGTACTTC.